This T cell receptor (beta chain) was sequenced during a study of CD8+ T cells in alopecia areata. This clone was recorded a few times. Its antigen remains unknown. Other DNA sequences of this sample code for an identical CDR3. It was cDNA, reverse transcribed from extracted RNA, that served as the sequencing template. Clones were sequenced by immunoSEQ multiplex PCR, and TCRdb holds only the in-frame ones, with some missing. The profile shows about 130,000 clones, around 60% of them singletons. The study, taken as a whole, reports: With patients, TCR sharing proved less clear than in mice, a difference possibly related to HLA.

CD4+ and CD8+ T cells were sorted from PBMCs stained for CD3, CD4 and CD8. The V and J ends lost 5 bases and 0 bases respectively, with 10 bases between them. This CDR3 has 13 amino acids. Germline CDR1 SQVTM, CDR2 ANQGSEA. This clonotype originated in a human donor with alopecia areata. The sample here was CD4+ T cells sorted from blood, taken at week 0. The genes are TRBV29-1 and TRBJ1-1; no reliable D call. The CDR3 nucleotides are TGCAGCGTTAGGAGGACCGTGAACACTGAAGCTTTCTTT. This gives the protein CSVRRTVNTEAFF.